Presented here are 21 T cell receptor beta chains from one specimen sequenced in a study of molecular identifiers for immune sequencing clone quantification. TCRdb re-derived calls from the PCR reads in MiXCR, one entry per CDR3 protein. This table has around 65,000 distinct CDR3 sequences, roughly 20% appearing once. Sequenced input: naive CD8+ T cells from blood, with Jurkat cell RNA spiked in. Subset defined: FACS-sorted CD8+CD4-CCR7+CD45RA+ naive T cells. The receptors shown here come from a human donor in good health. Some libraries in this study had Jurkat cell RNA spiked in.

J is TRBJ2-7 and V is TRBV11-3; 7 positions match TRBD1. The V gene end was trimmed by 6 bases and the J gene end by 3 bases; junction bases not matched to a gene: 8. CDR1 and CDR2 from the germline V gene are SGHNT and YENEEA. CDR3 length: 14 amino acids. CDR3 region: CASRLGQSDYEQYF. CDR3 coding DNA: TGTGCCAGCAGATTGGGACAGTCCGACTACGAGCAGTACTTC. The full variable domain, completed using reference TRBV11-3 and TRBJ2-7, is EAGVVQSPRYKIIEKKQPVAFWCNPISGHNTLYWYLQNLGQGPELLIRYENEEAVDDSQLPKDRFSAERLKGVDSTLKIQPAELGDSAVYLCASRLGQSDYEQYFGPGTRLTVT.

This clonotype showed up many times. J is TRBJ2-7 and V is TRBV7-3, with 8 bases identical to TRBD2. The germline V gene has CDR1 SGHTA and CDR2 FQGTGA. The CDR3 sequence is 15 residues long. V was pared by 5 bases and J by 3 bases, with 9 bases of the junction left unmatched. The CDR3 loop reads CASSPSGSLIYEQYF. The DNA of the CDR3 is TGTGCCAGCAGCCCCAGCGGGAGCTTGATCTACGAGCAGTACTTC.

This clonotype occurred a few times. The chain has TRBV3-1 and TRBJ2-7, with 7 bases that match TRBD1. From germline, CDR1 is LGHDT and CDR2 YNNKEL (reference sequence). V trimming: 2 bases; J trimming: 1 base; junction bases outside the gene matches: 11. The CDR3 contains 17 residues. The CDR3 DNA is TGTGCCAGCAGCCAAAGAAAACAGGGGCTGGGTTCCTACGAGCAGTACTTC. Translating gives CASSQRKQGLGSYEQYF.

This clonotype was seen ten or more times. The J gene is TRBJ2-7, the V gene TRBV28, with D maybe TRBD2 (6 bases). There are 14 residues in the CDR3. Germline assignment: CDR1 MDHEN and CDR2 SYDVKM. Trimming cost V 6 bases and J 2 bases, with 14 bases left between them. The CDR3 coding sequence is TGTGCCAGCAGCCCCCCGGGAGTAACCTACGAGCAGTACTTC. Translation gives CASSPPGVTYEQYF.

The chain has TRBV7-9 and TRBJ1-6, with 7 bases matching TRBD1. This CDR3 is 15 amino acids long. From germline, CDR1 is SEHNR and CDR2 FQNEAQ (reference sequence). After removal of 4 bases from V and 8 bases from J, the junction contained 8 bases not matched to a gene. The CDR3 loop is CASSSRQGVDSPLHF. CDR3 coding DNA: TGTGCCAGCAGCTCCCGACAGGGCGTCGATTCACCCCTCCACTTT.

Concerning this clonotype: Given a much more abundant clone one base away, this may be a read error. This CDR3 reads CASSQALLVDERFF. The CDR3 DNA is TGCGCCAGCAGCCAAGCCCTCCTAGTGGATGAGCGGTTCTTC. The chain uses TRBV4-3 and TRBJ2-1; D remains unclear. The CDR3 covers 14 residues. Germline V gene sequence: CDR1 LGHNA, CDR2 YSLEER.

V and J are TRBV29-1 and TRBJ1-2; 10 bases are a match to TRBD1. The CDR3 totals 14 residues. With V trimmed by 6 bases and J by 4 bases, 8 bases remained unmatched. From germline, CDR1 is SQVTM and CDR2 ANQGSEA. CDR3 bases: TGCAGCGTCGCCGGGACAGGGGACCCCTATGGCTACACCTTC. It specifies CSVAGTGDPYGYTF.

The CDR3 nucleotides are TGTGCCAGCAGTTGGGGGCTAGCGCAAACAGATACGCAGTATTTT. Amino acids: CASSWGLAQTDTQYF. This sequence joins TRBV27 and TRBJ2-3, with D perhaps being TRBD1 or TRBD2 (6 bases each). The V gene's germline CDR1 is MNHEY and CDR2 SMNVEV (reference sequence). Trimming removed 4 bases from V and 3 bases from J, with 14 bases in between. The CDR3 loop spans 15 amino acids.

At least ten counts were recorded for this clonotype. The chain has TRBV2 and TRBJ1-1, with 7 bases lining up with TRBD1. V was clipped by 5 bases and J by 0 bases; unmatched bases: 3. CDR1 is SNHLY, CDR2 FYNNEI, per germline. This CDR3 is 14 amino acids long. The CDR3 region has the DNA TGTGCCAGCAGTACGGGACAGCTGAACACTGAAGCTTTCTTT. Translating it yields CASSTGQLNTEAFF. The variable domain in full, with the rest retrieved from reference TRBV2 and TRBJ1-1, is EPEVTQTPSHQVTQMGQEVILRCVPISNHLYFYWYRQILGQKVEFLVSFYNNEISEKSEIFDDQFSVERPDGSNFTLKIRSTKLEDSAMYFCASSTGQLNTEAFFGQGTRLTVV.

This clonotype occurred many times. The rearrangement links TRBV11-2 to TRBJ2-1, with TRBD2 matching 9 bases. Germline V gene sequence: CDR1 SGHAT, CDR2 FQNNGV. This CDR3 is built from 16 residues. Trimming at V came to 4 bases and at J to 9 bases, leaving 13 bases not matched to a gene. The CDR3 loop reads CASSWGLADYTGEQFF. The CDR3 DNA reads as TGTGCCAGCAGCTGGGGACTAGCAGATTACACGGGTGAGCAGTTCTTC.

At least ten counts were recorded for this clonotype. This sequence joins TRBV27 and TRBJ2-7, with 7 bases matching TRBD1. Germline loops: CDR1 MNHEY, CDR2 SMNVEV (reference sequence). The CDR3 extends over 14 amino acids. V was clipped by 6 bases and J by 4 bases; unmatched bases: 9. CDR3 bases: TGTGCCAGCAGCCTGGGACAGTTAGGGTACGAGCAGTACTTC. Residues: CASSLGQLGYEQYF.

Notes on this clonotype: It may be a read error: a sequence one base away is much more abundant. The V call is TRBV23-1, the J call TRBJ1-1; D not certain. TRBV23-1 is annotated as an ORF whose role is uncertain. This CDR3 has 11 amino acids. This CDR3 is CASNIAAEALF. In nucleotides, the CDR3 is TGCGCCAGCAATATCGCCGCTGAAGCTCTCTTT.

V and J are TRBV5-6 and TRBJ2-7; D could derive from TRBD1 or TRBD2 (5 bases each). The CDR3 sequence is 15 residues long. The germline gives CDR1 SGHDT, CDR2 YYEEEE. Trimming stripped 4 bases from V and 5 bases from J, with 19 bases between. CDR3 coding DNA: TGTGCCAGCAGCGGGGGTGCGGAATTAGTAGACGAGCAGTACTTC. This sequence encodes CASSGGAELVDEQYF.

The sample holds many counts of this clonotype. The chain is built from TRBV25-1 and TRBJ2-3; D not certain. The germline V gene has CDR1 MGHDK and CDR2 SYGVNS. The V gene lost 7 bases and the J gene lost 6 bases, with 8 bases spanning the gap. This CDR3 spans 11 amino acids. CDR3 in amino acids: CASKAGDTQYF. In nucleotides, the CDR3 is TGTGCCAGCAAGGCCGGCGATACGCAGTATTTT.

Comments on this clonotype: This may stem from a read error, because a much larger clone lies one nucleotide away. The rearrangement uses TRBV29-1 and TRBJ2-7; D perhaps matches TRBD1 (6 bases). This CDR3 is 12 amino acids long. Germline V gene lookup returns CDR1 SQVTM and CDR2 ANQGSEA. V lost 3 bases and J 6 bases, leaving 12 bases between the germline ends. The CDR3 reads CSVEGAGAEQYF. The CDR3 DNA sequence: TGCAGCGTTGAGGGGGCAGGGGCCGAGCAGTACTTC.

This clonotype has a handful of counts. With a much larger clone just one base away, this may be a read error. The chain is built from TRBV7-9 and TRBJ1-1; possible D gene TRBD1, 5 bases. The CDR3 is made up of 15 amino acids. Looked up from germline, CDR1 is SEHNR and CDR2 is FQNEAQ (reference sequence). The CDR3 DNA is TGTGCCAGCAGCTTATGGAGGGGAGGGTTAACTGGAGCTTTCTTT. Residues: CASSLWRGGLTGAFF.

This clonotype was seen at least ten times. The chain carries TRBV4-2 and TRBJ2-2, with 9 nucleotides matching TRBD2. The CDR3 contains 15 residues. V dropped 1 base and J dropped 6; count of bases not matched to a gene: 3. Germline values: CDR1 LGHNA, CDR2 YNFKEQ. CDR3 bases: TGTGCCAGCAGCCAAGGGCGGGAGGGCCCCGGGGAGCTGTTTTTT. Translation: CASSQGREGPGELFF.

On this clonotype itself: The CDR3 ends on some other residue instead of the conserved phenylalanine or tryptophan, so this is likely a read error. The DNA is left out, because the CDR3 cannot be placed on it with certainty; the CDR3 is given as TCRdb lists it. The V and J genes are TRBV10-3 and TRBJ2-7. Germline V gives CDR1 ENHRY, CDR2 SYGVKD. The CDR3 region is 13 residues in length, termini included. The CDR3 sequence is CAISDTGAYEQHS.

This clonotype has a count of ten or more. The DNA of the CDR3 is TGTGCCAGCAGCCCAGGGACTAGCGGACGCTACGAGCAGTACTTC. Amino acids: CASSPGTSGRYEQYF. This sequence joins TRBV7-6 and TRBJ2-7, with TRBD2 matching over 11 bases. Germline CDR1 reads SGHVS; CDR2 reads FNYEAQ. Trimming removed 5 bases from V and 3 bases from J; junction bases left unmatched: 6. The CDR3 extends over 15 amino acids.

In the case of this clonotype: A much more abundant neighbour one base away suggests this may be a read error. The rearrangement links TRBV7-8 to TRBJ2-7, with D unresolved. CDR1 SGHVS and CDR2 FQNEAQ come from the germline V gene. The CDR3 runs to 12 residues. The CDR3 DNA reads as TGTACCAGCAGCCACGTAGGAAACGAGCAGTACTTC. Amino acids: CTSSHVGNEQYF.

Points on this clonotype: This sequence may be a read error, since a much larger clone differs from it by one base. The rearrangement uses TRBV30 and TRBJ1-2, with a tentative D call TRBD1 (5 bases). CDR3 length: 14 residues. Trimming left V 3 bases short and J 6 bases short, with 17 bases between. From germline, CDR1 is GTSNPN and CDR2 SVGIG (reference sequence). The DNA for the CDR3 is TGTGCCTGGAGACGAGGGGTAGTGGGAAATGGCTACACCTTC. It yields the protein CAWRRGVVGNGYTF. Full variable domain (rest looked up from reference TRBV30 and TRBJ1-2): SQTIHQWPATLVQPVGSPLSLECTVEGTSNPNLYWYRQAAGRGLQLLFYSVGIGQISSEVPQNLSASRPQDRQFILSSKKLLLSDSGFYLCAWRRGVVGNGYTFGSGTRLTVV.